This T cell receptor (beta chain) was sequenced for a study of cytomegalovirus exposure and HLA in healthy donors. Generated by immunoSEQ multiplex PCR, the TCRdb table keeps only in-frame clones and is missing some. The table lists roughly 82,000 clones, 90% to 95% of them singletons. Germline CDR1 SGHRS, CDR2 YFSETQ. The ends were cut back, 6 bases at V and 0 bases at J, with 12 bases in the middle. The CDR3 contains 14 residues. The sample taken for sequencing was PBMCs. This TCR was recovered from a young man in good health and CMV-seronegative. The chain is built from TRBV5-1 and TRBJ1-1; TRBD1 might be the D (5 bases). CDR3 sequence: CASKSEGLNTEAFF. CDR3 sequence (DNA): TGCGCCAGCAAATCGGAGGGGCTGAACACTGAAGCTTTCTTT.